The clone carrying this T cell receptor (beta chain) has a handful of counts. The antigen is undetermined. The data belong to a study of T-cell memory formation after mild COVID-19. Study-wide background: The TCR clusters were mostly specific to one donor. Overall study findings and caveats: Second-wave clones that peaked on day 37 lacked confirmed SARS-CoV-2 specificity. There was a balanced CD4/CD8 profile in clones contracting day 15 to 85, and later expanders leaned CD4+. Pre-infection memory already had some responding clones, implying cross-reactive memory joined.

The CDR3 totals 17 residues. V was clipped by 4 bases and J by 1 base; unmatched bases: 10. CDR1 and CDR2 (germline): SQVTM, ANQGSEA. TCRdb analysed the 5' RACE reads with MiXCR anew, one entry per CDR3 protein. The sample has under 450,000 distinct CDR3 sequences, 13% to 15% seen once. The sequenced material came from PBMCs or a T cell subset sorted from them (not recorded which). The chain uses TRBV29-1 and TRBJ1-5, with 10 bases matching TRBD1. The clonotype originates from a man younger than 30 who had mild COVID-19 (a few samples of this study predate the infection). Cell type and time point are not known. The chain's CDR3 is CSVGGTGDSGSNQPQHF. The CDR3 nucleotides are TGCAGCGTTGGTGGGACAGGGGACTCGGGAAGCAATCAGCCCCAGCATTTT.